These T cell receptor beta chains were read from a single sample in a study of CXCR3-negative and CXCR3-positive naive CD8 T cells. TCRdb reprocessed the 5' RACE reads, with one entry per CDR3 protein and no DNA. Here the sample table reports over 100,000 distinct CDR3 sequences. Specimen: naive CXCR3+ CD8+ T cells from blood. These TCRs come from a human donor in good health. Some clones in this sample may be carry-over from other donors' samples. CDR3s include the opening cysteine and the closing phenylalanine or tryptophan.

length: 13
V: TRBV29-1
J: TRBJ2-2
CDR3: CSVTGLYTGELFF

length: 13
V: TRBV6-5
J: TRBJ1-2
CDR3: CASSYSYRDGYTF

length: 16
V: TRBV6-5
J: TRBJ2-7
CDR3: CASSYGNDRGSYEQYF

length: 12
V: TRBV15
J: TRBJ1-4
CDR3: CATSGGTGQLFF

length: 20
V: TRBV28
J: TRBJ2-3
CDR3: CASSSSRLAARGTSTDTQYF

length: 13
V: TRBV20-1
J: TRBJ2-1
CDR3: CSARTTAYNEQFF

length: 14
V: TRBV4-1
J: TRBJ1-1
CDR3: CASSQGSGGTEAFF

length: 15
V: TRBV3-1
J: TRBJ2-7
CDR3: CASSRAWGADNEQYF

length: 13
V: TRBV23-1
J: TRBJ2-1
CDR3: CATSRVGPNEQFF

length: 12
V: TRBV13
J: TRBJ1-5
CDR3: CASSHSGQPQHF

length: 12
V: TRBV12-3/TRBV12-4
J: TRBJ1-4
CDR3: CASRSLNEKLFF

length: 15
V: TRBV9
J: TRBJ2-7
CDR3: CASSVDETGYYEQYF

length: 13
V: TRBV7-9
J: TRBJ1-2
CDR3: CASRTGGDYGYTF

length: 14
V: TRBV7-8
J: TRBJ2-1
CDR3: CASSLVRVGNEQFF

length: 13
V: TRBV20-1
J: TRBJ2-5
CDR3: CSASIAFQETQYF

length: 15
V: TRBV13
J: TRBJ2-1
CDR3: CASSPLVGKHNEQFF

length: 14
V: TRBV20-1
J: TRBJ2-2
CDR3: CSARGLAGSGELFF